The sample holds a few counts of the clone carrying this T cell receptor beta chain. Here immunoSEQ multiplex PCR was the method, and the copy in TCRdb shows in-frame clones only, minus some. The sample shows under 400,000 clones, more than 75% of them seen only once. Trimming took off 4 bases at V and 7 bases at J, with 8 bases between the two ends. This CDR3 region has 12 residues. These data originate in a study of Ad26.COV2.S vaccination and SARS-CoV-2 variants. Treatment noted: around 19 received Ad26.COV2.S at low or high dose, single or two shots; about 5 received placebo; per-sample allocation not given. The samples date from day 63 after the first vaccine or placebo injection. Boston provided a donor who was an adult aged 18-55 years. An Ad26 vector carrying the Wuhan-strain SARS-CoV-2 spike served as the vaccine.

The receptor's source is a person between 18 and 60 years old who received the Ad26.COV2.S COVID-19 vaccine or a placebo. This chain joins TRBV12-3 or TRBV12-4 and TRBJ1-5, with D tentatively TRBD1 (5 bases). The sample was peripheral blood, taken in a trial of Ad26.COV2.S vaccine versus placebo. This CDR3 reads CASSWGGQPQHF. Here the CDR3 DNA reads TGTGCCAGCAGTTGGGGCGGGCAGCCCCAGCATTTT.